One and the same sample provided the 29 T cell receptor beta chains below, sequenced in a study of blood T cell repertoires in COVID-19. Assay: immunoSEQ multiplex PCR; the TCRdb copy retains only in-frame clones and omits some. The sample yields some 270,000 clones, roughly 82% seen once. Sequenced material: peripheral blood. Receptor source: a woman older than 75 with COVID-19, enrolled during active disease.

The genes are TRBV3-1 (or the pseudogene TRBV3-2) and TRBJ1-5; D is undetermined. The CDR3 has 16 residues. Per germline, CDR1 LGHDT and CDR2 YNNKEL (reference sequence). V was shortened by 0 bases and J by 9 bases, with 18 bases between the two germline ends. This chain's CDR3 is CASSQDLGEGRRPQHF. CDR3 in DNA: TGTGCCAGCAGCCAAGACCTGGGTGAGGGCAGGAGGCCCCAGCATTTT.

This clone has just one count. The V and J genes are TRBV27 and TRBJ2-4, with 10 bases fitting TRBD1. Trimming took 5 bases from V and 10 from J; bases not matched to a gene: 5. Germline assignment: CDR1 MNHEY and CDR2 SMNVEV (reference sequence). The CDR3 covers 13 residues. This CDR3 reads CASSLWDRGIQYF. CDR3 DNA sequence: TGTGCCAGCAGTCTCTGGGACAGGGGAATTCAGTACTTC.

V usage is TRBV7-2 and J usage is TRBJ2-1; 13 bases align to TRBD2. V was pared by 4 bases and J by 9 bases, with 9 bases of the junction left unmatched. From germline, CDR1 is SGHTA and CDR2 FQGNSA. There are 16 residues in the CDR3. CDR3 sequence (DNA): TGTGCCAGCAGCTCCGGACTAGCGGGGGCGCCGGGTGAGCAGTTCTTC. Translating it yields CASSSGLAGAPGEQFF. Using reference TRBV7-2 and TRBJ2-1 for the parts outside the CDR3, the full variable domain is GAGVSQSPSNKVTEKGKDVELRCDPISGHTALYWYRQSLGQGLEFLIYFQGNSAPDKSGLPSDRFSAERTGGSVSTLTIQRTQQEDSAVYLCASSSGLAGAPGEQFFGPGTRLTVL.

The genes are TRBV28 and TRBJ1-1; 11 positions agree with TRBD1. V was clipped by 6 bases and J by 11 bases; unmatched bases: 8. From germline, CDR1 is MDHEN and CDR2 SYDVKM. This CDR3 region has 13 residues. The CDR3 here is CASSSGQGARAFF. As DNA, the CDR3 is TGTGCCAGCAGCTCTGGACAGGGGGCCCGCGCTTTCTTT.

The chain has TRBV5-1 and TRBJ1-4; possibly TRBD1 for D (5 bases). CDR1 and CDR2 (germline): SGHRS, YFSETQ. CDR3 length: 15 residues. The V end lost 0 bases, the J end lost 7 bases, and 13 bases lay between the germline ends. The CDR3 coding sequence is TGCGCCAGCAGCTTGGCCGTCGGGGGGAGTGAAAAACTGTTTTTT. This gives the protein CASSLAVGGSEKLFF.

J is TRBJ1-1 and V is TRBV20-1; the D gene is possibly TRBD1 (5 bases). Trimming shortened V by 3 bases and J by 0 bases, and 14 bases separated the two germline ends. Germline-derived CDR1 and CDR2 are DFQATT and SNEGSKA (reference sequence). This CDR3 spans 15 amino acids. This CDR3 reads CSASRGVRMNTEAFF. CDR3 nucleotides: TGCAGTGCTAGTAGGGGTGTGAGGATGAACACTGAAGCTTTCTTT.

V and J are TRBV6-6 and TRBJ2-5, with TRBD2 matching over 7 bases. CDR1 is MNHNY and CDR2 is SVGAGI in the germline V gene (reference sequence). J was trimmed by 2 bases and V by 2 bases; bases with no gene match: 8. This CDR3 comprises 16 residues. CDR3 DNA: TGTGCCAGCAGTTACGGAAGTCCTAGCGGACAAGAGACCCAGTACTTC. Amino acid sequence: CASSYGSPSGQETQYF.

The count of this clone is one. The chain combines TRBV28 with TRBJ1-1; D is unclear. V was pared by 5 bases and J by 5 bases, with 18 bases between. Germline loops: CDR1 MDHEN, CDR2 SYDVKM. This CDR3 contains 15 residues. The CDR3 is CASSLSGIRRTEAFF. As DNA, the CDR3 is TGTGCCAGCAGTCTCTCGGGGATACGTAGGACTGAAGCTTTCTTT.

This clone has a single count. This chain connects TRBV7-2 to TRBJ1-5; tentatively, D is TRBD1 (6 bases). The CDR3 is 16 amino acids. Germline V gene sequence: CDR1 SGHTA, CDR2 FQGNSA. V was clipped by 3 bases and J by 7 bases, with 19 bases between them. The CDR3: CASSLTGITLPQPQHF. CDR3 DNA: TGTGCCAGCAGCTTGACAGGTATCACACTCCCCCAGCCCCAGCATTTT.

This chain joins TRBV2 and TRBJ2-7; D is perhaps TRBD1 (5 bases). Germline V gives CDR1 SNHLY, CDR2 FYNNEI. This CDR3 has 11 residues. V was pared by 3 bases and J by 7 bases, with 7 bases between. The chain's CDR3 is CASSDRAEQYV. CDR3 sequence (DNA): TGTGCCAGCAGTGACAGGGCTGAGCAGTACGTC.

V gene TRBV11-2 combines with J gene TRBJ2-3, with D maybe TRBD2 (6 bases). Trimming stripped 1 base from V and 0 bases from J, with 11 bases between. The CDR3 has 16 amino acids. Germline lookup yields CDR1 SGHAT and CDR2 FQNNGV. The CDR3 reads CASSLGAGTSTDTQYF. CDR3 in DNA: TGTGCCAGCAGCTTAGGAGCAGGGACTAGCACAGATACGCAGTATTTT.

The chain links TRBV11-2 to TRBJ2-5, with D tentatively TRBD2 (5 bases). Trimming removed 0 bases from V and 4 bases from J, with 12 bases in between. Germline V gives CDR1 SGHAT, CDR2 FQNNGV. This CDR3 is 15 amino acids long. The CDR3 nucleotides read TGTGCCAGCAGCTTAGATGGTAGCGTGGTAGAGACCCAGTACTTC. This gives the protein CASSLDGSVVETQYF. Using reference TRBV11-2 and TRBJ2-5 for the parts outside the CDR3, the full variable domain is EAGVAQSPRYKIIEKRQSVAFWCNPISGHATLYWYQQILGQGPKLLIQFQNNGVVDDSQLPKDRFSAERLKGVDSTLKIQPAKLEDSAVYLCASSLDGSVVETQYFGPGTRLLVL.

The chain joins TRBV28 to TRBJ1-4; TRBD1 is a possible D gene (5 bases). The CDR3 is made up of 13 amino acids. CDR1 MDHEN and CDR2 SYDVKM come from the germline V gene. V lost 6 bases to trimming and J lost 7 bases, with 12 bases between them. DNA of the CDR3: TGTGCCAGCAGGGGGGGTGGGGTTGAAAAACTGTTTTTT. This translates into CASRGGGVEKLFF.

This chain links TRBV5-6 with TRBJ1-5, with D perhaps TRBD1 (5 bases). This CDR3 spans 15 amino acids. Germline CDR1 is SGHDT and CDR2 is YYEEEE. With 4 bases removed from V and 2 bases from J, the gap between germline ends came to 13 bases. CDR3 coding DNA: TGTGCCAGCAGCATCAGGGCTGCGGGCAATCAGCCCCAGCATTTT. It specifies CASSIRAAGNQPQHF.

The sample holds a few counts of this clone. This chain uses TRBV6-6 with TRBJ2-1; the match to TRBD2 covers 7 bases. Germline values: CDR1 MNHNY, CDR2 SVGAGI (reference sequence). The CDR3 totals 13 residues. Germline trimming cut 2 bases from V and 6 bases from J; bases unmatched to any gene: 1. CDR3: CASSYTSVNEQFF. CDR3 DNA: TGTGCCAGCAGTTACACTAGCGTCAATGAGCAGTTCTTC.

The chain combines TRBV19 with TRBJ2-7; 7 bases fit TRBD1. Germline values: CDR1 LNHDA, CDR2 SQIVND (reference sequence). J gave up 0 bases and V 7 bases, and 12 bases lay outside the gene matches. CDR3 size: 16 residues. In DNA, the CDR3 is TGTGCCAGTAAGACATCCGGGACAGCAAGCTCCTACGAGCAGTACTTC. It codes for CASKTSGTASSYEQYF.

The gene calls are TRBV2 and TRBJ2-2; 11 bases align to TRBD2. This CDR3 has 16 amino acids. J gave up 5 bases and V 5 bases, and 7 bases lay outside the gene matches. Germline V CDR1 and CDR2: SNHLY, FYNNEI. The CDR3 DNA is TGTGCCAGCAGTCTTAGCGGGGGGGCTCAGACCGGGGAGCTGTTTTTT. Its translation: CASSLSGGAQTGELFF. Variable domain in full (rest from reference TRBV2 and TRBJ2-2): EPEVTQTPSHQVTQMGQEVILRCVPISNHLYFYWYRQILGQKVEFLVSFYNNEISEKSEIFDDQFSVERPDGSNFTLKIRSTKLEDSAMYFCASSLSGGAQTGELFFGEGSRLTVL.

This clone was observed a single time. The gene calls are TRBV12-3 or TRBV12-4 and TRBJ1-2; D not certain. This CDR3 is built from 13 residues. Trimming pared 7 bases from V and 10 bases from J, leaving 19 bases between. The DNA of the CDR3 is TGTGCCAGCACCCCGTCGGGGAATCGGGACTACACCTTC. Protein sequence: CASTPSGNRDYTF.

This CDR3 is CASGLRAETQYF. In nucleotides, the CDR3 is TGTGCCAGCGGCTTGCGGGCTGAGACCCAGTACTTC. The rearrangement uses TRBV27 and TRBJ2-5, with D tentatively TRBD2 (5 bases). Germline loops: CDR1 MNHEY, CDR2 SMNVEV (reference sequence). V lost 8 bases to trimming and J lost 5 bases, with 12 bases between them. The length of the CDR3 is 12 residues.

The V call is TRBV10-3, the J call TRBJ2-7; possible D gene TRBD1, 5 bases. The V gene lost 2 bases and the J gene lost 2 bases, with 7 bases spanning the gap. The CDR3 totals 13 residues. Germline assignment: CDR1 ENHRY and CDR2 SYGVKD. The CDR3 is CAISEGAAYEQYV. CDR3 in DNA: TGTGCCATCAGTGAGGGGGCGGCCTACGAGCAGTACGTC.

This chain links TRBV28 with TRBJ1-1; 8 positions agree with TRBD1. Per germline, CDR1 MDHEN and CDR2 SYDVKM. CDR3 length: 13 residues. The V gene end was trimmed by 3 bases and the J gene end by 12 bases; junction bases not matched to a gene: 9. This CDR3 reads CASSFSGGRMTFF. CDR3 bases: TGTGCCAGCAGTTTTTCAGGGGGCCGTATGACTTTCTTT. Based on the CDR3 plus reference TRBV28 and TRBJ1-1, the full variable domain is DVKVTQSSRYLVKRTGEKVFLECVQDMDHENMFWYRQDPGLGLRLIYFSYDVKMKEKGDIPEGYSVSREKKERFSLILESASTNQTSMYLCASSFSGGRMTFFGQGTRLTVV.

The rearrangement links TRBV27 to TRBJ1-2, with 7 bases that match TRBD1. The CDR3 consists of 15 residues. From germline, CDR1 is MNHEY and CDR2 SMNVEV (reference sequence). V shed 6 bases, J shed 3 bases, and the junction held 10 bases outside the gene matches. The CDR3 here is CASSSWAGTDYGYTF. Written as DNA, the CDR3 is TGTGCCAGCAGCTCCTGGGCCGGGACAGACTATGGCTACACCTTC.

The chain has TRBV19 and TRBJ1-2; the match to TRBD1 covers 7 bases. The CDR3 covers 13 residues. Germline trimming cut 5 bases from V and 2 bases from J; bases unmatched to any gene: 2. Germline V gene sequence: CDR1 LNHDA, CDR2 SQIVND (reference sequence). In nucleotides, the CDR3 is TGTGCCAGTAGTGAGACAGGGAACTATGGCTACACCTTC. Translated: CASSETGNYGYTF.

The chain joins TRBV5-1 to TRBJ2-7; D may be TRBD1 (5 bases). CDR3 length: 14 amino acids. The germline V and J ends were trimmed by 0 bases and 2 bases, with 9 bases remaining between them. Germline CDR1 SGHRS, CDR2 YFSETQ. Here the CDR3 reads CASSLAGPPYEQYF. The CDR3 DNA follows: TGCGCCAGCAGCTTGGCAGGGCCACCCTACGAGCAGTACTTC. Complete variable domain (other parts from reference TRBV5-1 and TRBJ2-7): KAGVTQTPRYLIKTRGQQVTLSCSPISGHRSVSWYQQTPGQGLQFLFEYFSETQRNKGNFPGRFSGRQFSNSRSEMNVSTLELGDSALYLCASSLAGPPYEQYFGPGTRLTVT.

The CDR3 sequence is CAWSGRETQYF. In DNA form, the CDR3 reads TGTGCCTGGAGTGGGCGGGAGACCCAGTACTTC. The chain uses TRBV30 and TRBJ2-5; D uncertain. V was trimmed by 1 base and J by 5 bases, leaving 5 bases between them. Germline V gene lookup returns CDR1 GTSNPN and CDR2 SVGIG (reference sequence). The CDR3 runs to 11 residues. Filled out from reference TRBV30 and TRBJ2-5, the complete variable domain reads SQTIHQWPATLVQPVGSPLSLECTVEGTSNPNLYWYRQAAGRGLQLLFYSVGIGQISSEVPQNLSASRPQDRQFILSSKKLLLSDSGFYLCAWSGRETQYFGPGTRLLVL.

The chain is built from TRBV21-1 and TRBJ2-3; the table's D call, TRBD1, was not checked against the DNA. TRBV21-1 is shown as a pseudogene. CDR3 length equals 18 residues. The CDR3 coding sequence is TGTGCCAGCAGCAAGACAGGGGTCAGGGGAGGAGGCACAGATACGCAGTATTTT. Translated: CASSKTGVRGGGTDTQYF.

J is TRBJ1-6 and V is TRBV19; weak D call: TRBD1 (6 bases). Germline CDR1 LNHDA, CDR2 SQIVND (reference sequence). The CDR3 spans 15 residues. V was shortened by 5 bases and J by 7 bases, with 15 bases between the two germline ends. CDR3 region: CASSFAGAENSPLHF. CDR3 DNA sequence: TGTGCCAGTAGTTTTGCAGGGGCTGAGAATTCACCCCTCCACTTT. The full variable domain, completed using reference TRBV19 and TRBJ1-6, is DGGITQSPKYLFRKEGQNVTLSCEQNLNHDAMYWYRQDPGQGLRLIYYSQIVNDFQKGDIAEGYSVSREKKESFPLTVTSAQKNPTAFYLCASSFAGAENSPLHFGNGTRLTVT.

The CDR3 loop reads CASRPRDSTGYTF. Here the CDR3 DNA reads TGTGCCAGCAGGCCCAGGGATAGCACTGGCTACACCTTC. The chain combines TRBV12-3 or TRBV12-4 with TRBJ1-2, with D maybe TRBD1 (5 bases). This CDR3 is built from 13 residues. V was clipped by 6 bases and J by 7 bases, with 15 bases between them.

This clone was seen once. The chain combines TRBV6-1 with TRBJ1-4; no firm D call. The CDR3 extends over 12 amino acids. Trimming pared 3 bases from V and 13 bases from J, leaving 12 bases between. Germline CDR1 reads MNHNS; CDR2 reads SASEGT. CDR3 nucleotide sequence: TGTGCCAGCAGTGATGGTCGGTTAAGACTGTTTTTT. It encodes CASSDGRLRLFF.